This TCR beta chain was recorded in a study of regulatory and conventional T cells in RAG deficiency. Data came from immunoSEQ multiplex PCR; TCRdb stores just in-frame clones and leaves some out. The table lists around 37,000 clones, around 89% of them singletons. To note about this clone: Its specificity is unknown.

Whole-study results and caveats: Compared with controls, unique Treg TCR beta sequences dropped around 100-fold in Omenn syndrome and CID/AS.

CDR3 length equals 11 residues. CDR1 MDHEN and CDR2 SYDVKM come from the germline V gene. Trimming removed 3 bases at V and 7 bases at J, with 5 bases between. In addition, the sample was reused for a study of regulatory T cells. That report notes: Amplification used 52 TRBV primers and 13 TRBJ primers.

The chain joins TRBV28 to TRBJ2-3; D gene ambiguous. The sample comprised CD8+ T cells sorted from blood. This clonotype originated in a human donor in good health. CDR3 nucleotides: TGTGCCAGCAGTTTTGGTAATACGCAGTATTTT. It codes for CASSFGNTQYF.